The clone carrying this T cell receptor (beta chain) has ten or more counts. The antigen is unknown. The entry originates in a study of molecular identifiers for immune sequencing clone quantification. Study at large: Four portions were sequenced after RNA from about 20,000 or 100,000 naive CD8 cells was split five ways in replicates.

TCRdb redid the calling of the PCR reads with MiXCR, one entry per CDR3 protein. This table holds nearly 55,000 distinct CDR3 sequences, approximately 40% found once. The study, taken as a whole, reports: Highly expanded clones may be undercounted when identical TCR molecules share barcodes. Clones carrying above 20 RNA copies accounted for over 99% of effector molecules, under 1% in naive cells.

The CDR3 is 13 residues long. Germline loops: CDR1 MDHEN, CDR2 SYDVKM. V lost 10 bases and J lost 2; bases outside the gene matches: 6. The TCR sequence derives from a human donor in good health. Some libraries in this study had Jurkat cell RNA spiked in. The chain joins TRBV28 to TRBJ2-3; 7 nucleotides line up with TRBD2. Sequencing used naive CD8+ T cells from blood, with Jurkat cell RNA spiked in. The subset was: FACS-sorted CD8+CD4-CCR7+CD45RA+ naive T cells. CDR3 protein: CATWDYYTDTQYF. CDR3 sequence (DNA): TGTGCCACCTGGGACTACTACACAGATACGCAGTATTTT.